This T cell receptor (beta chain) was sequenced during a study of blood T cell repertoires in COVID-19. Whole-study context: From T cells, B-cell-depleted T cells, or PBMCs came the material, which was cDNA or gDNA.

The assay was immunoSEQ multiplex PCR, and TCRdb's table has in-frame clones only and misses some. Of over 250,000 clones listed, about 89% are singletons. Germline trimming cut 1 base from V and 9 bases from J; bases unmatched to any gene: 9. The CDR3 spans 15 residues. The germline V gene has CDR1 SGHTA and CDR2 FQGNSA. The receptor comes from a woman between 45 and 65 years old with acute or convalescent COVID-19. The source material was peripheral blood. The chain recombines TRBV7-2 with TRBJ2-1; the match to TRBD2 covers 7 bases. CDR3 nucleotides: TGTGCCAGCAGCTTAGGTCTAGCGGAAGCAGGTGAGCAGTTCTTC. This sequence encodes CASSLGLAEAGEQFF.